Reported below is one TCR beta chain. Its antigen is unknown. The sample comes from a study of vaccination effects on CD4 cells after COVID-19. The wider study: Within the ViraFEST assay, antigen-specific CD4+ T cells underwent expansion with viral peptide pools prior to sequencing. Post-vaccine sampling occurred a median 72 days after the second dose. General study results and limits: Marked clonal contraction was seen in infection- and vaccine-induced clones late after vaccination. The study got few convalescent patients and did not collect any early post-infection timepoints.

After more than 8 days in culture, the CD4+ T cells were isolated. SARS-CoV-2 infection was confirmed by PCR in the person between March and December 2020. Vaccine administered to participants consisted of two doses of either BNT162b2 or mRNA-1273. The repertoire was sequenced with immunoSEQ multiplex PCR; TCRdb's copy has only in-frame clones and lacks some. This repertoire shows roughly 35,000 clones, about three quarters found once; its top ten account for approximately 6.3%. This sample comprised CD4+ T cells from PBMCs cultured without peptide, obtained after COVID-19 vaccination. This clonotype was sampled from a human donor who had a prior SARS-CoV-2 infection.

The CDR3 loop reads CASSRRMGSYEQYF. In DNA, the CDR3 is TGTGCCAGCAGCAGAAGAATGGGATCCTACGAGCAGTACTTC. The chain joins TRBV5-4 to TRBJ2-7, with D unresolved. CDR1 is SGHNT and CDR2 is YYREEE in the germline V gene (reference sequence). The CDR3 covers 14 residues. The V end lost 4 bases, the J end lost 1 base, and 12 bases lay between the germline ends.